The 4 T cell receptor beta chains presented below share a single source sample, sequenced in a study of cytomegalovirus exposure and HLA in healthy donors. This table comes from immunoSEQ multiplex PCR, and its TCRdb copy is limited to in-frame clones, with some not included. Among approximately 200,000 clones listed, approximately 80% were seen once. The sequenced material came from PBMCs. The receptors derive from a man younger than 35 in good health and CMV-seropositive.

The chain uses TRBV10-3 and TRBJ2-7; D is perhaps TRBD2 (5 bases). The CDR3 covers 12 residues. CDR1 ENHRY and CDR2 SYGVKD come from the germline V gene. The ends were cut back, 2 bases at V and 9 bases at J, with 11 bases in the middle. CDR3 protein: CAISEGRERQYF. The CDR3 nucleotides read TGTGCCATCAGTGAGGGAAGGGAGAGGCAGTACTTC.

This clone was picked up one time. This chain uses TRBV7-8 with TRBJ2-7, with TRBD1 matching over 8 bases. Germline V lookup: CDR1 SGHVS, CDR2 FQNEAQ. This CDR3 has 14 amino acids. V gave up 5 bases and J gave up 1 base; unmatched junction bases: 4. CDR3 DNA sequence: TGTGCCAGCAGCACCGGACAGGGTTCCTACGAGCAGTACTTC. The encoded protein is CASSTGQGSYEQYF.

The chain recombines TRBV7-3 with TRBJ2-3; TRBD2 agrees at 7 bases. Germline lookup yields CDR1 SGHTA and CDR2 FQGTGA. With V trimmed by 1 base and J by 5 bases, 9 bases remained unmatched. The CDR3 runs 16 residues. Here the CDR3 reads CASSLRGGAVVDTQYF. CDR3 nucleotide sequence: TGTGCCAGCAGCTTAAGGGGGGGTGCGGTGGTAGATACGCAGTATTTT.

This clone was found a few times. The chain uses TRBV15 and TRBJ2-5, with D tentatively TRBD2 (6 bases). CDR1 and CDR2 from the germline V gene are LNHNV and YYDKDF (reference sequence). The CDR3 contains 15 residues. V lost 2 bases to trimming and J lost 5 bases, with 15 bases between them. The DNA of the CDR3 is TGTGCCACCAGCAGAAATAGGGAGGTTCCGGAGACCCAGTACTTC. It is translated as CATSRNREVPETQYF.